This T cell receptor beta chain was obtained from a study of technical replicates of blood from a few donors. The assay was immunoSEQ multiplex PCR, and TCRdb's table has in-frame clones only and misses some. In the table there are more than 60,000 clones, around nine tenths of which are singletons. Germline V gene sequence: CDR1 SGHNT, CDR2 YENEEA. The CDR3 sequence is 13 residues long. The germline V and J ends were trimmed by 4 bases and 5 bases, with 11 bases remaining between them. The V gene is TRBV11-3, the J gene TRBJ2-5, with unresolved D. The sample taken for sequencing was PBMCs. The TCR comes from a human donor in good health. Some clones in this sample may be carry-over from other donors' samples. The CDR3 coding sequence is TGTGCCAGCAGCTCCACCCGGTGGGAGACCCAGTACTTC. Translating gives CASSSTRWETQYF.